Each of the 10 T cell receptor beta chains below was sequenced from the same sample in a study of type 1 and type 2 diabetes patients. Amplification started from genomic DNA. Multiplex PCR with 30 forward and 13 reverse primers amplified the TCR beta CDR3. Via MiXCR, TCRdb re-called the multiplex PCR reads, giving one row per CDR3 protein. The table has a few hundred thousand distinct CDR3 sequences, around 50% seen once. The sequenced sample consisted of peripheral blood mononuclear cells (PBMCs). The receptors were gathered from a young man with type 2 diabetes.

The J gene is TRBJ2-6, the V gene TRBV19; 11 bases line up with TRBD1. Per germline, CDR1 LNHDA and CDR2 SQIVND (reference sequence). J lost 4 bases, V lost 5 bases, and 7 bases had no gene match. The CDR3 is 17 amino acids. The CDR3 here is CASSPRDRGGGANVLTF. CDR3 nucleotides: TGTGCCAGTAGTCCCCGGGACAGGGGGGGCGGGGCCAACGTCCTGACTTTC.

This clonotype has just a few counts. This chain joins TRBV5-1 and TRBJ2-2, with a weak D call TRBD2 (5 bases). The germline gives CDR1 SGHRS, CDR2 YFSETQ. The CDR3 covers 15 residues. V lost 4 bases, J lost 5 bases, and 15 bases lay in between. The CDR3 DNA is TGCGCCAGCAGCACCTGGGCAGGAGGAACCGGGGAGCTGTTTTTT. Protein sequence: CASSTWAGGTGELFF.

The rearrangement joins TRBV7-3 to TRBJ2-7; possibly TRBD1 for D (6 bases). The J call may be wrong; the DNA end is better matched by TRBJ2-5. This CDR3 comprises 13 residues. Per germline, CDR1 SGHTA and CDR2 FQGTGA. CDR3 in DNA: TGTGCCAGCAGCCCTTCGAGGGGGGAGACCCAGTACTTC. This gives the protein CASSPSRGETQYF.

V and J are TRBV19 and TRBJ2-1, with D possibly called TRBD1 or TRBD2 (5 bases each). This CDR3 spans 15 amino acids. Germline V gives CDR1 LNHDA, CDR2 SQIVND (reference sequence). The V end was cut by 6 bases, the J end by 8 bases, with 20 bases between. The CDR3 is CASSPGDVKPDEQFF. CDR3 in DNA: TGTGCCAGTAGCCCCGGGGACGTGAAGCCCGATGAGCAGTTCTTC.

There are a few counts of this clonotype. In DNA form, the CDR3 reads TGTGCCACCAGTGATTCCGGGACAACAACCTACGAGCAGTACTTC. Its protein is CATSDSGTTTYEQYF. The chain carries TRBV24-1 and TRBJ2-7; the D gene is possibly TRBD1 (6 bases). CDR1 and CDR2 (germline): KGHDR, SFDVKD. CDR3 length equals 15 residues. Trimming cost V 2 bases and J 2 bases, with 12 bases left between them.

A few counts support this clonotype. This chain uses TRBV11-1 with TRBJ2-5; 7 bases are shared with TRBD2. Trimming took 3 bases from V and 4 from J; bases not matched to a gene: 11. The CDR3 is 16 amino acids. Germline loops: CDR1 SGHAT, CDR2 FQDESV (reference sequence). CDR3 in amino acids: CASSFAPGGRGETQYF. CDR3 in DNA: TGTGCCAGCAGCTTTGCCCCCGGCGGGAGAGGAGAGACCCAGTACTTC.

The chain combines TRBV30 with TRBJ2-6; 9 bases line up with TRBD1. V lost 1 base to trimming and J lost 4 bases; unmatched junction nucleotides: 20. Germline V gene data show CDR1 as GTSNPN and CDR2 as SVGIG (reference sequence). The CDR3 totals 21 residues. As DNA, the CDR3 is TGTGCCTGGAGTGCCAGATACAGGGGGCGCGTCGGGTCTAGAGGGGCCAACGTCCTGACTTTC. Amino acids: CAWSARYRGRVGSRGANVLTF.

This sequence joins TRBV6-1 and TRBJ2-7; TRBD2 aligns across 7 bases. The V segment lost 3 bases and the J segment 4 bases; nucleotides outside the gene matches: 12. This CDR3 region has 16 residues. Germline V gives CDR1 MNHNS, CDR2 SASEGT. CDR3 in amino acids: CASSELPWGGGYEQYF. DNA of the CDR3: TGTGCCAGCAGTGAGCTCCCCTGGGGCGGGGGTTACGAGCAGTACTTC.

This clonotype was detected a few times. The chain combines TRBV13 with TRBJ2-3; D uncertain. Trimming cost V 5 bases and J 6 bases, with 9 bases left between them. CDR1 is PRHDT and CDR2 is FYEKMQ in the germline V gene (reference sequence). The CDR3 sequence is 12 residues long. CDR3 nucleotides: TGTGCCAGCAGCGTAGTGGGGGATACGCAGTATTTT. Encoded protein: CASSVVGDTQYF.

This clonotype was counted many times. This chain connects TRBV7-2 to TRBJ2-1, with 13 bases lining up with TRBD2. The V and J ends lost 7 bases and 9 bases, in that order; junction bases with no gene match: 9. The CDR3 spans 15 residues. Germline V gene data show CDR1 as SGHTA and CDR2 as FQGNSA. The CDR3: CASTSRTSGGREQFF. In DNA, the CDR3 is TGTGCCAGCACCTCCAGGACTAGCGGGGGCCGTGAGCAGTTCTTC. Filled out from reference TRBV7-2 and TRBJ2-1, the complete variable domain reads GAGVSQSPSNKVTEKGKDVELRCDPISGHTALYWYRQSLGQGLEFLIYFQGNSAPDKSGLPSDRFSAERTGGSVSTLTIQRTQQEDSAVYLCASTSRTSGGREQFFGPGTRLTVL.